Each of the 5 T cell receptor beta chains below was sequenced from the same sample in a study of response to subunit inactivated influenza vaccine. One entry per CDR3 protein results from TCRdb running MiXCR on the RT-PCR reads. The table has almost 250,000 distinct CDR3 sequences, less than 15% seen once. Sequences were derived from non-naive T cells sorted from PBMCs, sampled 14 to 15 days before vaccination. The receptors here all came from a man aged 45 to 65 who received an inactivated influenza vaccine.

This clonotype was seen only a few times. The rearrangement uses TRBV9 and TRBJ2-5; 7 bases agree with TRBD1. CDR1 is SGDLS, CDR2 YYNGEE, per germline. The J segment lost 3 bases and the V segment lost 4 bases, leaving 3 bases of the junction unmatched. The CDR3 has 13 amino acids. CDR3 region: CASSIGTEETQYF. In DNA form, the CDR3 reads TGTGCCAGCAGCATAGGGACAGAAGAGACCCAGTACTTC.

The rearrangement links TRBV7-2 to TRBJ2-5, with D maybe TRBD1 (6 bases). V shed 5 bases and J shed 2 bases, with 12 bases lying between them. The CDR3 is 14 residues long. CDR1 SGHTA and CDR2 FQGNSA come from the germline V gene. As DNA, the CDR3 is TGTGCCAGCAGCATATACAGGGCTCAAGAGACCCAGTACTTC. Its translation is CASSIYRAQETQYF.

Ten or more counts support this clonotype. The V and J genes are TRBV18 and TRBJ2-2, with D unclear. The germline CDR1 and CDR2 sequences are KGHSH and LQKENI. The V end was cut by 4 bases, the J end by 3 bases, with 15 bases between. The CDR3 totals 16 residues. This chain's CDR3 is CASSRNAARDTGELFF. CDR3 sequence (DNA): TGTGCCAGCTCACGCAATGCGGCCCGGGACACCGGGGAGCTGTTTTTT.

The table lists this clonotype with a few counts. The CDR3, as DNA: TGTGCCAGCAGCCTCCGGCCTAGCGGGGCTCGTCTAGATACGCAGTATTTT. This translates into CASSLRPSGARLDTQYF. This chain links TRBV14 with TRBJ2-3, with TRBD2 identical over 9 bases. This CDR3 contains 17 residues. The V gene's germline CDR1 is SGHDN and CDR2 FVKESK. V shed 4 bases and J 5 bases; nucleotides not matched to a gene: 13.

This clonotype showed up just a few times. V gene TRBV7-2 combines with J gene TRBJ2-6; unclear D gene. This CDR3 spans 14 amino acids. CDR1 and CDR2 (germline): SGHTA, FQGNSA. Trimming removed 10 bases at V and 2 bases at J, with 12 bases between. The CDR3 nucleotides are TGTGCCACCTCCCTCGGAACTGGGGCCAACGTCCTGACTTTC. Its translation: CATSLGTGANVLTF.